What follows is one T cell receptor (beta chain) and its context. This clonotype was seen a few times. Its antigen target is currently unknown. It has no much larger one-base neighbor in the sample; base qualities were not kept. The sample originates from a study of early T cells in non-severe SARS-CoV-2 infection (dated by TCRdb to the early 2020s). The study in broad terms: Bulk RNA from unsorted whole blood was used for TCR sequencing, so alpha and beta chains could not be paired. Results and caveats for the whole study, not just this receptor: Matching against VDJdb was skewed toward anti-spike CD8 responses, likely underestimated virus-specific expansions, and missed private and CD4 specificities.

Set within a cohort of healthcare workers in London, UK, this nested case-control study involved weekly PCR testing of nasopharyngeal swabs along with blood sampling. Healthcare workers were enrolled in the week of the UK lockdown, from 23 to 31 March 2020, and were followed every week for up to about 16 weeks. The CDR3 covers 12 residues, taking in both the cysteine and the phenylalanine. Only the CDR3 region is kept as DNA, spanning 36 bases read in frame from base 1. V and J are truncated by 6 bases and 8 bases respectively, leaving an intervening sequence of 13 bases. The germline V gene yields MNHEY for CDR1 and SVGEGT for CDR2. Libraries were made using 5' RACE. Sequenced using a NextSeq 500. The TCR library protocol attached unique molecular identifiers to individual cDNA molecules to correct for sequencing error and PCR bias. Both TCR alpha and beta chains were sequenced, and tight co-correlation was observed between alpha and beta sequence abundances in each sample. On the authors' methods: V gene, J gene and CDR3 annotation of TCR sequences was performed with Decombinator V4. Expanded TCRs were defined as changing significantly between any two time points under a Poisson model with p below 0.0001. TCR abundances were normalised to the total number of TCRs sequenced per sample and were expressed as counts per million. MAIT TCRs were defined by TRAV1-2 paired with TRAJ12, TRAJ20 or TRAJ33, and iNKT TCRs by TRAV10 paired with TRAJ18. A search of VDJdb, accessed on 1 November 2021, was run for TCRs annotated to CMV, EBV and SARS-CoV-2, with TCRs annotated for multiple antigens excluded. The public reads were reanalyzed by TCRdb: fastp trimming at Q25, MiXCR alignment, in-frame beta chains only. Each CDR3 protein gets just one entry, which takes the most common genes and DNA from the rows behind it. What appears here as the V and J calls and clone size reflects TCRdb's work, not the paper's. The sample profile shows roughly 100,000 distinct CDR3 sequences; roughly 13% of them were found once. The biggest ten clones account for 2% to 2.5% of the sample.

The source of this sequence is an adult who was a healthcare worker with PCR-confirmed SARS-CoV-2 infection or an uninfected control (not recorded which). Input material: whole blood. The sequence links TRBV6-2 or TRBV6-3 to TRBJ1-1; the D gene is perhaps TRBD1, from 5 matching bases. The CDR3 has the sequence CASSPGTPEAFF. The DNA is TGTGCCAGCAGCCCCGGGACTCCAGAAGCTTTCTTT.